These T cell receptor beta chains were read from a single sample in a study of cytomegalovirus exposure and HLA in healthy donors. The data were produced by immunoSEQ multiplex PCR, yet TCRdb's version contains in-frame clones alone and is incomplete. The table shows fewer than 200,000 clones, with over 60% occurring only once. The source material was PBMCs. The origin of the receptors is a man aged 35 to 55 in good health and CMV-seronegative. Each CDR3 is given with its conserved first and last residue.

V gene,CDR3 protein
TRBV5-4,CASSLGQGEKLFF
TRBV7-2,CASSLRQGRNQPQHF
TRBV5-1,CASSVRDREVEQFF
TRBV5-1,CASSGQLTDTQYF
TRBV5-1,CASSDWGTRHTQETQYF
TRBV19,CASSMSSRDTYGYTF
TRBV6-1,CASSDLRGISGNTIYF
TRBV11-3,CASSLRDRGLNEQFF
TRBV10-3,CAISDGSGGVGQETQYF
TRBV12-5,CASGLTGQSYEQYF
TRBV4-3,CASSQDNENYEQYF
TRBV2,CASSAERGLYGYTF
TRBV11-2,CASSLGQRLSSYEQYF
TRBV18,CASSPDILSGNTIYF
TRBV19,CASSNPGLAGGGTGELFF
TRBV5-1,CASSSGQGRETQYF
TRBV6-5,CASSYSRGYEQYF
TRBV5-4,CASSPGTDQETQYF
TRBV11-2,CASSFWTGSTNEKLFF
TRBV4-3,CASSRTRDSAYTF